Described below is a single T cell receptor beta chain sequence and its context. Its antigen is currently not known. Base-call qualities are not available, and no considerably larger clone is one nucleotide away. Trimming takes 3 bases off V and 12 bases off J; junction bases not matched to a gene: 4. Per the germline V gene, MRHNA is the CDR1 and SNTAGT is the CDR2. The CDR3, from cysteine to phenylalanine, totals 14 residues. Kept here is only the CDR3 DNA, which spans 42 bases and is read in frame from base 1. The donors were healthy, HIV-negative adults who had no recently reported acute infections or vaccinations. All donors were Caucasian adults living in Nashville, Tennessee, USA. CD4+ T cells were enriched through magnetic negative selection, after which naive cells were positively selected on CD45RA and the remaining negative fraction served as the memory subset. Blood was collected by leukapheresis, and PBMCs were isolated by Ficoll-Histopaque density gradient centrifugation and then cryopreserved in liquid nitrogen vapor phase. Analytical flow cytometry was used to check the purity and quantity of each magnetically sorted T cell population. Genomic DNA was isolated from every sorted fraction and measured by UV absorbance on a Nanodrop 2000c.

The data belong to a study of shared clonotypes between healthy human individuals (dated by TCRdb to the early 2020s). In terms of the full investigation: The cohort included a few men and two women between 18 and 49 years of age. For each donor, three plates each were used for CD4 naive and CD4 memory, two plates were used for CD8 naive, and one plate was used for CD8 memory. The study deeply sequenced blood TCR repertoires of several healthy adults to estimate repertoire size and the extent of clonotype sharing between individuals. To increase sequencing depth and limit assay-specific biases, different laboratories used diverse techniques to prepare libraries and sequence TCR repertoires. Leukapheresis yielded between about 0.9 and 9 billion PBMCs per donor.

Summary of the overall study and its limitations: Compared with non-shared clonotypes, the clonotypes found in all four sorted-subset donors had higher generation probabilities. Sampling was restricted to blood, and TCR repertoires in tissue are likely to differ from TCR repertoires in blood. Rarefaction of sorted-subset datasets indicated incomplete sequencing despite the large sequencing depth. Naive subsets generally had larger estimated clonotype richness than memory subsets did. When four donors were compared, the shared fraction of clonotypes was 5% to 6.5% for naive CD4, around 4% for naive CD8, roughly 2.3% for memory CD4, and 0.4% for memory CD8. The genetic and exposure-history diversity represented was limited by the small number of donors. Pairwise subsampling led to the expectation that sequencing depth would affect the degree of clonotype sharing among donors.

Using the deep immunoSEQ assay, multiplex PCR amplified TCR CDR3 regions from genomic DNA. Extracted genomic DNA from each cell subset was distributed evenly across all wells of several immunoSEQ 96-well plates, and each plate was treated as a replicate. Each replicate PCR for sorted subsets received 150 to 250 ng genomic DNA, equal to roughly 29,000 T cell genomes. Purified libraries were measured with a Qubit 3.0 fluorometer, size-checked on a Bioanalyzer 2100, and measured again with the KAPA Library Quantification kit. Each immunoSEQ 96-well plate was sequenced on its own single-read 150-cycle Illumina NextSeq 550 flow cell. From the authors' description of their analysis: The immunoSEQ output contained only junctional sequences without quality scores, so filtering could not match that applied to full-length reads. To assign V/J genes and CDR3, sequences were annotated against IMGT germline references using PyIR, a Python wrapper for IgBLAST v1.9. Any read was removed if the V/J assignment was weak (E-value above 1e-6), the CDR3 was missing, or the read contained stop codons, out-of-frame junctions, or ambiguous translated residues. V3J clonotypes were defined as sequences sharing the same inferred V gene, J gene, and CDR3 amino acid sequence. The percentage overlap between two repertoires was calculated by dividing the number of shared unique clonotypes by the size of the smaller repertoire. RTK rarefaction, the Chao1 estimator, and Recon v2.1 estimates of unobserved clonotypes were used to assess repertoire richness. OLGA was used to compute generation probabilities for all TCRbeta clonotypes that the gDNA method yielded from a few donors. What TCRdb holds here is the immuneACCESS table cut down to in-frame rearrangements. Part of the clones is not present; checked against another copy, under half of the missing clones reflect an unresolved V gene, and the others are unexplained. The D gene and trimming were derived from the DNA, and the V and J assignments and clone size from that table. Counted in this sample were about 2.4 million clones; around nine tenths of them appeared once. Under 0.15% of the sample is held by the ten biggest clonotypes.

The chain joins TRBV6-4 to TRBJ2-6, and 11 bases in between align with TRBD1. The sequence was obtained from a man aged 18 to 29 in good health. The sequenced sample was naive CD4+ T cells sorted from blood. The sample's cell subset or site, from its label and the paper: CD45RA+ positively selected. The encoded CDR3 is CASSERDRGGVLTF. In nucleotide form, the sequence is TGTGCCAGCAGTGAACGGGACAGGGGGGGCGTCCTGACTTTC.